This entry lists 2 T cell receptor beta chains sequenced from one sample in a study of T cell repertoires in MIS-A myocarditis. Profiling relied on immunoSEQ multiplex PCR, and the TCRdb table lists in-frame clones only, not all of them. This sample has 14,000 to 15,000 clones, with roughly 81% found just once. Sequencing was performed on left ventricle heart tissue obtained at autopsy. These receptors were taken from a man younger than 35 with fulminant myocarditis from multisystem inflammatory syndrome in adults (MIS-A) after COVID-19.

The CDR3 sequence is CASSQDSGDGELFF. Written as DNA, the CDR3 is TGTGCCAGCAGCCAGGACAGCGGTGACGGGGAGCTGTTTTTT. V is TRBV4-2 and J is TRBJ2-2, with D possibly matching TRBD1 (6 bases). V lost 3 bases and J 7 bases, leaving 12 bases between the germline ends. CDR3 length equals 14 residues. Germline V gene sequence: CDR1 LGHNA, CDR2 YNFKEQ.

The chain uses TRBV6-1 and TRBJ2-4, with D tentatively TRBD1 (6 bases). The CDR3 runs 15 residues. V lost 2 bases to trimming and J lost 5 bases, with 13 bases between them. CDR1 MNHNS and CDR2 SASEGT come from the germline V gene. As DNA, the CDR3 is TGTGCCAGCAGTGAATTCCAGGGGTACCAAAACATTCAGTACTTC. It encodes CASSEFQGYQNIQYF.